The entry below describes one T cell receptor (beta chain). It has no known antigen specificity. Germline is not matched at one junction end, which may reflect a read error. For the CD8 naive samples, CD45RO-negative cells were positively selected for CCR7, yielding a CD45RA+CCR7+ population from which TemRA cells were excluded. Donors were healthy HIV-negative adults with no recently reported acute infections or vaccinations. Every donor was a Caucasian adult residing in Nashville, Tennessee, USA. Blood was collected by leukapheresis, and PBMCs were isolated by Ficoll-Histopaque density gradient centrifugation and then cryopreserved in liquid nitrogen vapor phase. Analytical flow cytometry was used to check the purity and quantity of each magnetically sorted T cell population. Genomic DNA was isolated from each sorted fraction and quantified by UV absorbance on a Nanodrop 2000c. This entry is derived from a study of shared clonotypes between healthy human individuals (dated by TCRdb to the early 2020s). Study-level background: Two women and a few men aged 18 to 49 years were included in the cohort. Leukapheresis yielded between about 0.9 and 9 billion PBMCs per donor. For each donor, CD4 naive and CD4 memory were each given three plates, CD8 naive was given two plates, and CD8 memory was given one plate. Different laboratories and diverse techniques were used to prepare libraries and sequence TCR repertoires, to increase sequencing depth and limit assay-specific biases. The study deeply sequenced blood TCR repertoires of about 5 healthy adults to estimate repertoire size and the extent of clonotype sharing between individuals. Overall study results and their limits: Larger estimated clonotype richness was generally found for naive subsets than for memory subsets. Rarefaction of sorted-subset datasets indicated incomplete sequencing despite the large sequencing depth. Pairwise subsampling indicated that sequencing depth was expected to affect the degree of clonotype sharing among donors. The genetic and exposure-history diversity represented was limited by the small number of donors. Across a handful of donors, about 5% of naive CD4, approximately 3.6% of naive CD8, under 2.5% of memory CD4, and about 0.4% of memory CD8 clonotypes were shared. Compared with non-shared clonotypes, clonotypes shared by all four sorted-subset donors had higher generation probabilities. Sampling was restricted to blood, and TCR repertoires in tissues likely differ from the TCR repertoires found in blood.

TCR CDR3 regions were amplified from genomic DNA by multiplex PCR using the deep immunoSEQ assay. Genomic DNA extracted from each cell subset was distributed evenly over all wells of several immunoSEQ 96-well plates, and each plate served as one replicate. For sorted subsets, each replicate PCR was loaded with approximately 190 ng genomic DNA, equivalent to 32,000 or so T cell genomes. Purified libraries were measured with a Qubit 3.0 fluorometer, size-checked on a Bioanalyzer 2100, and measured again with the KAPA Library Quantification kit. Each immunoSEQ 96-well plate was sequenced on its own single-read 150-cycle Illumina NextSeq 550 flow cell. In the original analysis: Because the immunoSEQ output held only junctional sequences and lacked quality scores, the filtering could not match the filtering applied to full-length reads. Sequences were annotated with PyIR, a Python wrapper for IgBLAST v1.9, and V/J genes and CDR3 were assigned using IMGT germline references. Any read was removed if the V/J assignment was weak (E-value above 1e-6), the CDR3 was missing, or the read contained stop codons, out-of-frame junctions, or ambiguous translated residues. V3J clonotypes were defined by identical inferred V gene, J gene, and CDR3 amino acid sequence. Percentage overlap between repertoires was calculated by dividing the number of shared unique clonotypes by the size of the smaller repertoire. RTK rarefaction, the Chao1 estimator, and Recon v2.1 estimates of unobserved clonotypes were used to assess repertoire richness. Generation probabilities for all TCRbeta clonotypes obtained by the gDNA method from several donors were computed using OLGA. TCRdb stores this immuneACCESS table with in-frame sequences only. Part of the clones is absent; in the studies checked, under half of the shortfall reflects unresolved V genes, and no reason is known for the rest. The V and J calls and the clone size are those of that table, but D and trimming were determined from the DNA. This sample has 1.5 million to 2.5 million clones in its table, and about 95% of those were observed once. The biggest ten clones account for more than 0.9% of the sample.

This sequence was found in a man aged 18 to 29 in good health. The sample taken for sequencing was naive CD8+ T cells sorted from blood. The cell subset or site label, as the study defines it: CD45RA+CCR7+.

The CDR3 reads as follows: CASSHGVGEAQYF. The nucleotide sequence reads TGCGCCAGCAGTCATGGGGTCGGAGAGGCCCAGTACTTC. The rearranged segments are TRBV10-1 and TRBJ2-5; the D segment cannot be called with confidence. Measured from the cysteine to the phenylalanine, the CDR3 is 13 residues long. This entry keeps only the CDR3 DNA: 39 bases, framed from base 1. The germline V gene (reference sequence) provides CDR1 WNHNN and CDR2 SYGVQD.